This T cell receptor beta chain was sequenced in a study of shared clonotypes between healthy human individuals. Study-wide findings and caveats: Clonotypes that were shared across four donors made up roughly 5.2% of naive CD4 clonotypes.

Germline V gene sequence: CDR1 MNHNS, CDR2 SASEGT. CDR3 size: 15 residues. V was shortened by 6 bases and J by 0 bases, with 12 bases between the two germline ends. The donors, healthy adults who were HIV-negative, had experienced no recent acute infections or vaccinations. The study drew all its donors from Caucasian adults living in Nashville, Tennessee. Regarding this clone: The target antigen is unknown.

200 ng DNA, 30,000 to 35,000 T cell genomes, went into each sorted-subset replicate PCR. The data were produced by immunoSEQ multiplex PCR, yet TCRdb's version contains in-frame clones alone and is incomplete. The sample consists of some 2,400,000 clones, more than 90% of them appearing once. The chain uses TRBV6-1 and TRBJ1-5; D is unclear. This receptor was obtained from a man younger than 35 in good health. Sequencing was performed on naive CD4+ T cells sorted from blood. Noted subset: CD45RA+ positively selected. CDR3 in amino acids: CASSSLGNSNQPQHF. CDR3 in DNA: TGTGCCAGCAGCTCACTGGGGAATAGCAATCAGCCCCAGCATTTT.